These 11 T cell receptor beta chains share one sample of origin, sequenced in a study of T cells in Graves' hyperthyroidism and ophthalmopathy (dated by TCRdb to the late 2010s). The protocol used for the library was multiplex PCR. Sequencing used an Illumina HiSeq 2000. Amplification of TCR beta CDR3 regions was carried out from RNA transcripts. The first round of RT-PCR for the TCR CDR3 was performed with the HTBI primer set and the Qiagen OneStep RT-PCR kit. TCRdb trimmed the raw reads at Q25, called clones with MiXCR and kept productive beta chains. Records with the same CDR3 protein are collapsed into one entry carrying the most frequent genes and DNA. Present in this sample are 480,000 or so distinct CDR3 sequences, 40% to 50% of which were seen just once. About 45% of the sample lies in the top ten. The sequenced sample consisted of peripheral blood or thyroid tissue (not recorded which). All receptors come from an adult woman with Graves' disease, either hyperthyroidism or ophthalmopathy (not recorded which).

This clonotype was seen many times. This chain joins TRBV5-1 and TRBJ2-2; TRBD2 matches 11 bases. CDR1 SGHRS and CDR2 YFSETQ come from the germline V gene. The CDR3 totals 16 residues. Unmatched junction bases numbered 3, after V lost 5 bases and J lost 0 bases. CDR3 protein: CASRPTSGANTGELFF. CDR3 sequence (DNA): TGCGCCAGCAGACCGACTAGCGGGGCGAACACCGGGGAGCTGTTTTTT.

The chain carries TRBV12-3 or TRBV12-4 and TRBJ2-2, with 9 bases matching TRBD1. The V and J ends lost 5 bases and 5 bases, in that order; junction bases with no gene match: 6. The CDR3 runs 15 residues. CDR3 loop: CASSRGQGRTGELFF. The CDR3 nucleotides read TGTGCCAGCAGTCGCGGACAGGGGAGGACCGGGGAGCTGTTTTTT.

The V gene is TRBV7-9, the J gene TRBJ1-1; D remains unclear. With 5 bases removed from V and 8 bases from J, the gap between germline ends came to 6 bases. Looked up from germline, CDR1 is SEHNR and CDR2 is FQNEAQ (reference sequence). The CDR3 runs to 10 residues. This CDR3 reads CASSRREAFF. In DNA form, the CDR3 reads TGTGCCAGCAGCCGCCGGGAAGCTTTCTTT.

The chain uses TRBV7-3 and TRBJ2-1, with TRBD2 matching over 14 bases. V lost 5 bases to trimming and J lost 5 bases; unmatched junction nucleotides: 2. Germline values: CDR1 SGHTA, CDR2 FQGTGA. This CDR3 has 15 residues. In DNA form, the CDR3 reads TGTGCCAGCAGCCGGACTAGCGGGAGGCACAATGAGCAGTTCTTC. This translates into CASSRTSGRHNEQFF.

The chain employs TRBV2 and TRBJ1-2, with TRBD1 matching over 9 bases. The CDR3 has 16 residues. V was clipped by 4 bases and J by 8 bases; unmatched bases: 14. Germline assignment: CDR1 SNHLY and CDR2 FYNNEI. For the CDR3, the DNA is TGTGCCAGCAGTGTATTCAGTAGCGGAACAGGGGGCGGCTACACCTTC. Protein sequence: CASSVFSSGTGGGYTF.

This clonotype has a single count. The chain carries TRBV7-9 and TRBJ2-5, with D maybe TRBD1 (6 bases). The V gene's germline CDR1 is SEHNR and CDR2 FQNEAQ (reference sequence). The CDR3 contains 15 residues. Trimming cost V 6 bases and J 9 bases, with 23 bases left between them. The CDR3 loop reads CASSFSWGQVQPQYF. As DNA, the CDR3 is TGTGCCAGCAGTTTTAGCTGGGGGCAAGTTCAGCCCCAGTACTTC.

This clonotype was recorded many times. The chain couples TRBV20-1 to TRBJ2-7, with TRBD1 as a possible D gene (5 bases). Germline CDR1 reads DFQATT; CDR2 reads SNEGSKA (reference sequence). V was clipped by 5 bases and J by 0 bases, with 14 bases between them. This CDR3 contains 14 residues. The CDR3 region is CSAGIDSSSYEQYF. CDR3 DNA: TGCAGTGCTGGGATTGACAGTTCCTCCTACGAGCAGTACTTC.

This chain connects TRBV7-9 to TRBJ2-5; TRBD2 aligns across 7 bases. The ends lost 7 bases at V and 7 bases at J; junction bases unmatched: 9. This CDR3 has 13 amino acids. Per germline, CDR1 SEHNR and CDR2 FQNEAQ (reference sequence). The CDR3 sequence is CASMDGRSPTQYF. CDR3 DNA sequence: TGTGCCAGCATGGACGGGAGGTCGCCGACCCAGTACTTC.

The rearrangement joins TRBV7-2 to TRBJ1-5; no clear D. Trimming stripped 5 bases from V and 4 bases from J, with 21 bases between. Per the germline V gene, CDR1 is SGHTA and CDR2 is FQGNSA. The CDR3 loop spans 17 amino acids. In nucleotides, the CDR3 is TGTGCCAGCAGCCTTCGAGCCGCGGAAAAAGGGAATCAGCCCCAGCATTTT. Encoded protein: CASSLRAAEKGNQPQHF.

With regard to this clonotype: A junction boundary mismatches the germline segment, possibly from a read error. CDR3 region: CASSLRANTGELSW. For the CDR3, the DNA is TGTGCCAGCAGTTTGAGGGCGAACACCGGGGAGCTGTCTTGG. V and J are TRBV7-9 and TRBJ2-2, with TRBD2 as a possible D gene (5 bases). Germline CDR1 is SEHNR and CDR2 is FQNEAQ (reference sequence). The CDR3 spans 14 residues.

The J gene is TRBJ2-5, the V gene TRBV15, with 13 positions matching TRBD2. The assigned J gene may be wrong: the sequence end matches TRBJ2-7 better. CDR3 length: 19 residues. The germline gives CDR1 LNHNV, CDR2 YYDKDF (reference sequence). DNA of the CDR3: TGTGCCACCAGCAGTCGCGGGGGACCGACTAGCGGGAGGATATACGAGCAGTACTTC. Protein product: CATSSRGGPTSGRIYEQYF.